The rows below give T cell receptor beta chains drawn from one sample of a study of cytomegalovirus exposure and HLA in healthy donors. Only in-frame clones appear in the TCRdb table, and some are missing; sequencing was by immunoSEQ multiplex PCR. In the table there are about 100,000 clones, roughly 85% of which are singletons. Sequenced input: PBMCs. These receptors were collected from a woman aged 35 to 49 in good health and CMV-seronegative. Each CDR3 is given with its conserved first and last residue. The D gene is left open where the match is weak. Rows give clone size only sometimes, using once, few, many, or a class for an expanded clone.

>.|TRBV4-3|.|TRBJ2-1
CASSRTSWSYNEQFF
TGCGCCAGCAGCCGAACTAGTTGGTCCTACAATGAGCAGTTCTTC
>.|TRBV7-9|TRBD1|TRBJ2-7
CASSFTGVSYEQYF
TGTGCCAGCAGCTTCACAGGGGTCTCCTACGAGCAGTACTTC
>.|TRBV25-1|.|TRBJ1-5
CASNRENQPQHF
TGTGCCAGCAACCGGGAGAATCAGCCCCAGCATTTT
>.|TRBV28|.|TRBJ1-4
CASSTGGPNEKLFF
TGTGCCAGCAGTACGGGGGGCCCTAATGAAAAACTGTTTTTT
>.|TRBV19|.|TRBJ1-1
CASTYSLPNTEAFF
TGTGCCAGTACCTACTCCCTCCCCAACACTGAAGCTTTCTTT
>.|TRBV1|.|TRBJ2-5
CTSSQRQETQYF
TGCACCAGCAGCCAGCGCCAAGAGACCCAGTACTTC
>.|TRBV19|TRBD2|TRBJ2-5
CASSIEGVREAQYF
TGTGCCAGTAGTATAGAGGGAGTTCGGGAGGCCCAGTACTTC
>.|TRBV6-4|.|TRBJ2-6
CASSGQGSGANVLTF
TGTGCCAGCAGTGGTCAGGGCTCTGGGGCCAACGTCCTGACTTTC
>once|TRBV11-2|TRBD1|TRBJ2-7
CASSLDRGNEQYF
TGTGCCAGCAGCTTAGACAGGGGGAACGAGCAGTACTTC
>.|TRBV19|.|TRBJ2-4
CASSRAAGVDIQYF
TGTGCCAGTAGCAGAGCCGCCGGGGTAGACATTCAGTACTTC
>.|TRBV5-1|.|TRBJ2-3
CASSFRGAGSTDTQYF
TGCGCCAGCAGCTTCCGCGGGGCGGGTTCCACAGATACGCAGTATTTT
>few|TRBV7-9|TRBD1|TRBJ2-6
CASSQGQGAALANVLTF
TGTGCCAGCAGCCAGGGACAGGGGGCTGCCTTAGCCAACGTCCTGACTTTC
>.|TRBV18|.|TRBJ2-3
CASSPMGGMGTDTQYF
TGTGCCAGCTCACCAATGGGAGGAATGGGCACAGATACGCAGTATTTT
>.|TRBV5-1|TRBD2|TRBJ2-3
CASSLASGWPSADTQYF
TGCGCCAGCAGCTTGGCTAGCGGGTGGCCTAGCGCAGATACGCAGTATTTT
>once|TRBV19|.|TRBJ1-5
CASSMETVHQPQHF
TGTGCCAGTAGTATGGAGACCGTCCATCAGCCCCAGCATTTT
>.|TRBV10-3|.|TRBJ2-3
CAISGTGITDTQYF
TGTGCCATCAGTGGAACGGGAATTACAGATACGCAGTATTTT
>.|TRBV2|TRBD1|TRBJ1-1
CASRGRDRVSTEAFF
TGTGCCAGCAGGGGCCGGGACAGGGTGAGCACTGAAGCTTTCTTT
>.|TRBV30|TRBD2|TRBJ2-1
CAWSTSGRDNEQFF
TGTGCCTGGAGCACTAGCGGGAGGGACAATGAGCAGTTCTTC
>few|TRBV19|.|TRBJ1-5
CASSRELGQPQHF
TGTGCCAGTAGTCGGGAGTTAGGTCAGCCCCAGCATTTT
>.|TRBV7-9|.|TRBJ1-5
CASSLGLNQPQHF
TGTGCCAGCAGCTTAGGTCTGAATCAGCCCCAGCATTTT
>few|TRBV9|.|TRBJ1-1
CASSGGQMNTEAFF
TGTGCCAGCAGCGGAGGACAGATGAACACTGAAGCTTTCTTT
>.|TRBV28|.|TRBJ2-5
CASSFGWETQYF
TGTGCCAGCAGTTTCGGGTGGGAGACCCAGTACTTC
>.|TRBV5-5|TRBD1|TRBJ2-7
CASSLETGTGVEQYF
TGTGCCAGCAGCTTAGAAACCGGGACAGGCGTCGAGCAGTACTTC
>.|TRBV5-4|.|TRBJ1-3
CASSRPGSGGNTIYF
TGTGCCAGCTCCAGACCTGGATCAGGAGGAAACACCATATATTTT
>.|TRBV4-2|.|TRBJ1-2
CASSQAQENYGYTF
TGTGCCAGCAGCCAAGCACAGGAAAACTATGGCTACACCTTC
>.|TRBV28|.|TRBJ1-2
CASRPQLNYGYTF
TGTGCCAGCAGACCACAGCTTAACTATGGCTACACCTTC
>.|TRBV27|TRBD1|TRBJ1-2
CASSLGTGGRYGYTF
TGTGCCAGCAGTTTAGGGACAGGGGGCCGCTATGGCTACACCTTC
>.|TRBV30|TRBD1|TRBJ2-7
CAWSVPDRVVDEQYF
TGTGCCTGGAGTGTACCGGACAGGGTAGTCGACGAGCAGTACTTC
>.|TRBV27|.|TRBJ2-2
CASSLLTAGELFF
TGTGCCAGCAGTTTGTTAACGGCCGGGGAGCTGTTTTTT
>few|TRBV2|TRBD1|TRBJ1-5
CASSPGQDNQPQHF
TGTGCCAGCAGTCCCGGACAGGACAATCAGCCCCAGCATTTT
>.|TRBV11-2|TRBD2|TRBJ2-1
CASSFGLAGANEQFF
TGTGCCAGCAGCTTCGGACTAGCGGGAGCCAATGAGCAGTTCTTC
>.|TRBV4-2|TRBD1|TRBJ2-1
CASSQGQGDNNEQFF
TGTGCCAGCAGCCAAGGACAGGGTGATAACAATGAGCAGTTCTTC
>.|TRBV5-6|.|TRBJ2-7
CASSLGLYSYEQYF
TGTGCCAGCAGCTTGGGCCTTTACAGTTACGAGCAGTACTTC
>.|TRBV7-2|TRBD1|TRBJ2-7
CASGGTGDEQYF
TGTGCCAGCGGGGGGACAGGGGACGAGCAGTACTTC
>.|TRBV6-6|.|TRBJ1-5
CASSYSQVRSNQPQHF
TGTGCCAGCAGTTACTCCCAGGTTAGGAGCAATCAGCCCCAGCATTTT
>.|TRBV5-1|.|TRBJ2-7
CASSLRGGTGTGSYEQYF
TGCGCCAGCAGCTTGAGGGGGGGTACCGGGACAGGTTCCTACGAGCAGTACTTC
>few|TRBV28|.|TRBJ1-4
CASRAVKTRLWLFF
TGTGCCAGCAGGGCAGTTAAAACCCGTCTTTGGCTGTTTTTT
>few|TRBV30|.|TRBJ1-6
CAGNLQGSPSPLHF
TGTGCCGGAAACCTACAGGGAAGCCCATCACCCCTCCACTTT
>.|TRBV5-5|.|TRBJ2-7
CASSFLAGVSYEQYF
TGTGCCAGCAGCTTTTTGGCAGGGGTTTCCTACGAGCAGTACTTC
>.|TRBV7-2|TRBD2|TRBJ2-7
CASSLAATSGGYEQYF
TGTGCCAGCAGCTTAGCCGCGACTAGCGGGGGATACGAGCAGTACTTC
>.|TRBV14|.|TRBJ2-5
CASSHNPGGTQYF
TGTGCCAGCAGCCATAACCCCGGGGGGACCCAGTACTTC
>.|TRBV20-1|TRBD1|TRBJ1-2
CSTYGQGGYTF
TGCAGTACCTATGGACAGGGCGGCTACACCTTC